This entry concerns a single T cell receptor beta chain. The J segment lost 3 bases and the V segment lost 1 base, leaving 5 bases of the junction unmatched. Germline V gene data show CDR1 as SGHKS and CDR2 as YYEKEE (reference sequence). This CDR3 has 17 amino acids. The data stem from a study of blood T cell repertoires in COVID-19. Clones were read by immunoSEQ multiplex PCR, and TCRdb kept only the in-frame ones, dropping some. The sample contains approximately 270,000 clones, 80% to 85% of which appear only once. The sequenced sample was peripheral blood. This receptor was identified in a person aged 70 to 85 with COVID-19, enrolled during active disease. The J gene is TRBJ1-5, the V gene TRBV5-5, with 12 bases matching TRBD1. The CDR3 sequence is CASSLTGTGGLNQPQHF. The CDR3, as DNA: TGTGCCAGCAGCTTGACAGGGACAGGGGGCCTCAATCAGCCCCAGCATTTT.